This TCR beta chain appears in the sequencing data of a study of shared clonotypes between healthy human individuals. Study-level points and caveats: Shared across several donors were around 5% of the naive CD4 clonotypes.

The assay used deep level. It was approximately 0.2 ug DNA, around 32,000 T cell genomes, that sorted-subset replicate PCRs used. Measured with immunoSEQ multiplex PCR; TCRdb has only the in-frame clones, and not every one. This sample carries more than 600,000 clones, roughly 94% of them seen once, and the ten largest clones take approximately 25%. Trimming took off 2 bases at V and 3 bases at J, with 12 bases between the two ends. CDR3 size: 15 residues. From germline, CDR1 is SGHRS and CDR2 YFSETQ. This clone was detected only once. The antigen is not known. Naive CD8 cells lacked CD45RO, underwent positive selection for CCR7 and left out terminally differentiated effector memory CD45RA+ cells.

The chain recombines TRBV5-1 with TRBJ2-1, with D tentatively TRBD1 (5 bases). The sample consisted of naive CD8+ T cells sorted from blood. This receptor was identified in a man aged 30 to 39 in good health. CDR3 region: CASSLQETIYNEQFF. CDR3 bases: TGCGCCAGCAGCTTACAGGAGACCATCTACAATGAGCAGTTCTTC.